These 7 T cell receptor beta chains came from one sample sequenced in a study of CD8+ T cells in alopecia areata. After isolation, RNA underwent reverse transcription to generate cDNA as the sequencing template. This table comes from immunoSEQ multiplex PCR, and its TCRdb copy is limited to in-frame clones, with some not included. The profile shows about 120,000 clones, about 50% of them singletons. Regarding treatment: oral pan-JAK inhibitor, 5-10 mg twice daily. Sequenced here: CD4+ T cells sorted from blood, sampled at week 4, from a patient treated with tofacitinib. All receptors come from a human donor with alopecia areata.

The chain uses TRBV4-1 and TRBJ2-7, with TRBD2 identical over 12 bases. Germline trimming cut 5 bases from V and 6 bases from J; bases unmatched to any gene: 11. Germline V gene lookup returns CDR1 MGHRA and CDR2 YSYEKL. There are 16 residues in the CDR3. CDR3 DNA sequence: TGCGCCAGCAGCTCCTCTAGCGGGAGGGCCTCGAGCGAGCAGTACTTC. It is translated as CASSSSSGRASSEQYF.

The V and J genes are TRBV30 and TRBJ2-5, with D possibly called TRBD1 or TRBD2 (6 bases each). V was trimmed by 4 bases and J by 5 bases, leaving 14 bases between them. The CDR3 has 13 residues. The germline V gene has CDR1 GTSNPN and CDR2 SVGIG (reference sequence). The CDR3, as DNA: TGTGCCTGGACCCGGGGGCTTGGGGAGACCCAGTACTTC. It yields the protein CAWTRGLGETQYF.

This clone was counted between two and nine times. The rearrangement uses TRBV29-1 and TRBJ1-1; a weak D match, TRBD1 (6 bases). The germline V gene has CDR1 SQVTM and CDR2 ANQGSEA. V dropped 4 bases and J dropped 6 bases, with 9 bases sitting between them. This CDR3 is built from 11 residues. The CDR3, as DNA: TGCAGCGTTGTCGGACAGTCTGAAGCTTTCTTT. It translates to CSVVGQSEAFF.

This clone has just a few counts. The gene calls are TRBV29-1 and TRBJ1-2; TRBD1 matches at 9 bases. V was pared by 7 bases and J by 8 bases, with 8 bases of the junction left unmatched. This CDR3 region has 12 residues. Looked up from germline, CDR1 is SQVTM and CDR2 is ANQGSEA. This CDR3 is CSALWDREGYTF. Here the CDR3 DNA reads TGCAGCGCCCTATGGGACAGGGAAGGCTACACCTTC.

This clone was observed a handful of times. The chain is built from TRBV5-1 and TRBJ2-7, with 8 bases aligning to TRBD1. With 2 bases clipped from V and 5 bases from J, the junction kept 6 bases outside the gene matches. This CDR3 has 14 residues. The germline V gene has CDR1 SGHRS and CDR2 YFSETQ. CDR3 sequence (DNA): TGCGCCAGCAGCTTCCAGGGGGCGTTTAACGAGCAGTACTTC. Residues: CASSFQGAFNEQYF.

The chain combines TRBV14 with TRBJ2-1; no clear D gene. V lost 2 bases and J 4 bases, leaving 3 bases between the germline ends. The germline gives CDR1 SGHDN, CDR2 FVKESK. The CDR3 extends over 12 amino acids. In DNA, the CDR3 is TGTGCCAGCAGCCAATCTTACAATGAGCAGTTCTTC. Translating it yields CASSQSYNEQFF.

V and J are TRBV11-2 and TRBJ1-1; D is uncertain. The germline V and J ends were trimmed by 2 bases and 4 bases, with 8 bases remaining between them. Germline-derived CDR1 and CDR2 are SGHAT and FQNNGV. This CDR3 is built from 13 residues. In DNA form, the CDR3 reads TGTGCCAGCAGCTTACAGGAAGGCACTGAAGCTTTCTTT. It specifies CASSLQEGTEAFF. Based on the CDR3 plus reference TRBV11-2 and TRBJ1-1, the full variable domain is EAGVAQSPRYKIIEKRQSVAFWCNPISGHATLYWYQQILGQGPKLLIQFQNNGVVDDSQLPKDRFSAERLKGVDSTLKIQPAKLEDSAVYLCASSLQEGTEAFFGQGTRLTVV.